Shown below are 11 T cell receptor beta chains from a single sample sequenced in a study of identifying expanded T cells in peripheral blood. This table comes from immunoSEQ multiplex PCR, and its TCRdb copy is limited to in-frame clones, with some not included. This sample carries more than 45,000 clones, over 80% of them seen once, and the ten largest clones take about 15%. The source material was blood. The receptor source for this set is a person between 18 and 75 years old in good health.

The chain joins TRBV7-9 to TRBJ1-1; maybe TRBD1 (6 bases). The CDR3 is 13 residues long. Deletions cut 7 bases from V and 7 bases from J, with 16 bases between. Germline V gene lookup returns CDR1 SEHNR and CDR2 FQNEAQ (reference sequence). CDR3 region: CASTPRGRNEAFF. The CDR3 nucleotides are TGTGCCAGCACCCCTCGGGGGCGGAATGAAGCTTTCTTT.

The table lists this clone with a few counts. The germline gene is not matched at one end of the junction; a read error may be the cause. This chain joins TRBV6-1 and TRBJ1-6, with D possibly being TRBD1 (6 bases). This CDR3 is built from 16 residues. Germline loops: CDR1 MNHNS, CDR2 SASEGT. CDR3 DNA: TGTGCCAGCAGGGAAGCACAGGGTTCGTATAATTCACCCCTCCACTTT. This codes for CASREAQGSYNSPLHF.

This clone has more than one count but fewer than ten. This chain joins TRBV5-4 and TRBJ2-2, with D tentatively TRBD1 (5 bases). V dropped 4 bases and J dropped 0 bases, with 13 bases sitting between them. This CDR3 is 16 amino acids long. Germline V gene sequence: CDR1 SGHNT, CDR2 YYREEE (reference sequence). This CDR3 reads CASSPGRTPNTGELFF. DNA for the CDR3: TGTGCCAGCAGCCCCGGAAGGACACCGAACACCGGGGAGCTGTTTTTT.

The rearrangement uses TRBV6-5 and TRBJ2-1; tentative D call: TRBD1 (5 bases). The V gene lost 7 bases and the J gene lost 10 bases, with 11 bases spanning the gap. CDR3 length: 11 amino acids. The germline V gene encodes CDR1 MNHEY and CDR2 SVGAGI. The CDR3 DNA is TGTGCCAGCACCGACGCAGGGGAGCAGTTCTTC. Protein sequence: CASTDAGEQFF.

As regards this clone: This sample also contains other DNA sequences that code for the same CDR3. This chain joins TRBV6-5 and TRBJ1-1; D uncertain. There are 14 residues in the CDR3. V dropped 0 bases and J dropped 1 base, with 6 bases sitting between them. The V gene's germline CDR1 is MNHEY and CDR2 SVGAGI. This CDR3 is CASSYSAENTEAFF. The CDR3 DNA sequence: TGTGCCAGCAGTTACTCCGCAGAGAACACTGAAGCTTTCTTT.

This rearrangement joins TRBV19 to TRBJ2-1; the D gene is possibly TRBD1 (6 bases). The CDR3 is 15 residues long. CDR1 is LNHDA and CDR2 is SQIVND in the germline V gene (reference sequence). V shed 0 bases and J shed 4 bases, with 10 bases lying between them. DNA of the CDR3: TGTGCCAGTAGTATAGAGGGACAACCGTACAATGAGCAGTTCTTC. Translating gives CASSIEGQPYNEQFF.

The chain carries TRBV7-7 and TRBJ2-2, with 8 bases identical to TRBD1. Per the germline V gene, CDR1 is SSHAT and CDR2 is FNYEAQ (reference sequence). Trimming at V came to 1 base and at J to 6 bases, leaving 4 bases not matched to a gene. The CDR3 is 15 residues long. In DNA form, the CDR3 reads TGTGCCAGCAGCTTAGGCAGGGGACAGGCCGGGGAGCTGTTTTTT. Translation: CASSLGRGQAGELFF.

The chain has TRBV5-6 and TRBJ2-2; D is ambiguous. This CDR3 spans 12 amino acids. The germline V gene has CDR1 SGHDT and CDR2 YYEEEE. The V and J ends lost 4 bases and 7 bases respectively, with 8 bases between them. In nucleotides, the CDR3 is TGTGCCAGCAGCGAGATCAACGGGGAGCTGTTTTTT. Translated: CASSEINGELFF.

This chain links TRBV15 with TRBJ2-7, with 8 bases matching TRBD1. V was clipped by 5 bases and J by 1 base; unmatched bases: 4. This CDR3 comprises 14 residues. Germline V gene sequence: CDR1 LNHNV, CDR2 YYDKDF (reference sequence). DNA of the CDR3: TGTGCCACCAGCGAGACAGGGGATTCCTACGAGCAGTACGTC. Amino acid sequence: CATSETGDSYEQYV.

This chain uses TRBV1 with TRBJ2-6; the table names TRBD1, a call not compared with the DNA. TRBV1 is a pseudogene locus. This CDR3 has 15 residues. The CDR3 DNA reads TGCACCAGCAGGGGTGGGCAAAGTCGGGCCAACGTCCTGACTTTC. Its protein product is CTSRGGQSRANVLTF.

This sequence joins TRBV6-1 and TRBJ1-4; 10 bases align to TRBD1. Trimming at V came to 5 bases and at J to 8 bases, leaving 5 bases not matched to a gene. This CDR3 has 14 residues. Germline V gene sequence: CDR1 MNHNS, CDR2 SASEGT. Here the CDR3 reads CASSRQGAPEKLFF. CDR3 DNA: TGTGCCAGCAGTCGACAGGGGGCGCCAGAAAAACTGTTTTTT.